These T cell receptor beta chains were read from a single sample in a study of cytomegalovirus exposure and HLA in healthy donors. Data came from immunoSEQ multiplex PCR; TCRdb stores just in-frame clones and leaves some out. The data hold 100,000 to 150,000 clones, with roughly 76% observed a single time. Source material: PBMCs. The receptors stem from a man younger than 45 in good health and CMV-seronegative. Each CDR3 is given without its conserved first and last residue. Each record gives: V gene, J gene, clone size, CDR3 protein. Rows give clone size only sometimes, using once, few, many, or a class for an expanded clone.

>TRBV7-9|TRBJ2-4|-
ASSLEGQMLAKNIQY
>TRBV11-1|TRBJ2-5|-
ASSLGAGGETQY
>TRBV9|TRBJ1-1|once
ASSPERGALGEAF
>TRBV7-8|TRBJ2-1|-
ASSLGLQLQF
>TRBV5-4|TRBJ2-3|-
ASSRVVRGLVDTQY
>TRBV27|TRBJ2-7|-
ASSFSSAPSYEQY
>TRBV4-3|TRBJ2-1|once
ASSQDSISYNEQF
>TRBV30|TRBJ2-3|-
AWTLFGGGPDTQY
>TRBV27|TRBJ2-7|few
ASSLMGRGEQY
>TRBV28|TRBJ2-7|-
ASSLWGFPVYEQY
>TRBV5-4|TRBJ1-6|-
ASSPGTGNSPLH
>TRBV2|TRBJ1-1|-
ASAQDRMNTEAF
>TRBV6-1|TRBJ1-2|few
ASSEDGGRNYGYT
>TRBV2|TRBJ1-2|-
ASSENRGRVYGYT
>TRBV5-6|TRBJ2-7|once
ASTVGTASYEQY
>TRBV4-1|TRBJ1-1|-
ASSLGELNTEAF
>TRBV2|TRBJ2-3|once
AIRTVNSTDTQY
>TRBV6-5|TRBJ1-2|once
ASSPGTGATLGYT
>TRBV28|TRBJ1-2|-
ASSLGAGKG
>TRBV5-1|TRBJ2-5|-
ASSEAGVQETQY
>TRBV5-1|TRBJ1-5|-
ASSPAGGDQPQH
>TRBV11-2|TRBJ1-1|-
ASSFGGQSWNTEAF